The 20 T cell receptor beta chains in this list originate from one sample, sequenced in a study of glioma-infiltrating T cells. The iRepertoire nested amplicon-rescue multiplex PCR amplified TCR alpha and beta CDR3s from RNA. TCRdb re-analysed the multiplex PCR reads in MiXCR, keeping a single row per CDR3 protein. The top ten clones hold 15% of a sample with 100,000 to 150,000 distinct CDR3 sequences, about 23% of them seen once. Sequencing was done on a sample of glioma tissue, nonneoplastic brain tissue, or PBMCs (not recorded which). These receptors all come from a human donor with low-grade glioma or glioblastoma, undergoing nonglioma brain surgery, or in good health (not recorded which).

This clonotype was counted at least ten times. V usage is TRBV12-3 or TRBV12-4 and J usage is TRBJ2-1; a weak D match, TRBD2 (5 bases). CDR3 length: 21 residues. With 8 bases removed from V and 4 bases from J, the gap between germline ends came to 36 bases. The chain's CDR3 is CASRASSFSMLAGVDYNEQFF. In DNA, the CDR3 is TGTGCCAGCCGTGCCAGCAGTTTTTCTATGTTGGCGGGTGTAGATTACAATGAGCAGTTCTTC.

Many counts were recorded for this clonotype. The rearrangement uses TRBV28 and TRBJ1-1, with TRBD1 identical over 10 bases. The J segment lost 0 bases and the V segment lost 3 bases, leaving 13 bases of the junction unmatched. The CDR3 extends over 19 amino acids. The germline V gene has CDR1 MDHEN and CDR2 SYDVKM. CDR3 region: CASSFPIHPGQGLNTEAFF. In DNA form, the CDR3 reads TGTGCCAGCAGTTTCCCCATCCATCCGGGACAGGGGCTGAACACTGAAGCTTTCTTT. Full variable domain (remainder filled in from reference TRBV28 and TRBJ1-1): DVKVTQSSRYLVKRTGEKVFLECVQDMDHENMFWYRQDPGLGLRLIYFSYDVKMKEKGDIPEGYSVSREKKERFSLILESASTNQTSMYLCASSFPIHPGQGLNTEAFFGQGTRLTVV.

In the case of this clonotype: One base away lies a much larger clone, so this may be a sequencing read error. The chain combines TRBV28 with TRBJ1-2, with 8 bases that match TRBD1. With V trimmed by 5 bases and J by 10 bases, 12 bases remained unmatched. Germline V gene data show CDR1 as MDHEN and CDR2 as SYDVKM. This CDR3 contains 14 residues. CDR3 protein: CASSRLRDRPDYTF. In DNA, the CDR3 is TGTGCCAGCAGTCGCCTCCGGGACAGGCCTGACTACACCTTC.

This clonotype came up many times. The chain couples TRBV7-3 to TRBJ1-6; no reliable D call. The CDR3 has 13 amino acids. Trimming left V 6 bases short and J 8 bases short, with 11 bases between. Germline assignment: CDR1 SGHTA and CDR2 FQGTGA. The CDR3 here is CASSSTDDSPLHF. In nucleotides, the CDR3 is TGTGCCAGCAGTTCGACGGATGATTCACCCCTCCACTTT.

V and J are TRBV12-3 or TRBV12-4 and TRBJ2-1, with TRBD2 identical over 14 bases. This CDR3 region has 15 residues. The V segment lost 7 bases and the J segment 9 bases; nucleotides outside the gene matches: 8. CDR3 in amino acids: CASIQGLAGVGEQFF. CDR3 DNA: TGTGCCAGCATCCAGGGACTAGCGGGAGTTGGTGAGCAGTTCTTC.

The sample holds a few counts of this clonotype. The chain links TRBV19 to TRBJ1-1, with a weak D call TRBD1 (5 bases). Germline values: CDR1 LNHDA, CDR2 SQIVND (reference sequence). V lost 3 bases and J lost 5, with 16 bases in between. CDR3 length: 15 amino acids. Here the CDR3 reads CASSIIDSLETEAFF. In DNA, the CDR3 is TGTGCCAGTAGTATTATCGACAGCCTTGAGACTGAAGCTTTCTTT.

This clonotype was recorded many times. A junction boundary mismatches the germline segment, possibly from a read error. V gene TRBV27 combines with J gene TRBJ2-1; D is undetermined. The CDR3 contains 15 residues. Germline V gives CDR1 MNHEY, CDR2 SMNVEV (reference sequence). The CDR3 sequence is CASSVSPSSYNEQFF. CDR3 in DNA: TGTGCCAGCAGTGTATCTCCGAGCTCCTACAATGAGCAGTTCTTC.

The chain uses TRBV7-9 and TRBJ1-4; D gene unclear. The germline V gene encodes CDR1 SEHNR and CDR2 FQNEAQ (reference sequence). The CDR3 is 16 residues long. V was clipped by 7 bases and J by 7 bases, with 22 bases between them. The CDR3 DNA sequence: TGTGCCAGCACCGACGGCCCCGGGAGAGTAGGTGAAAAACTGTTTTTT. Encoded protein: CASTDGPGRVGEKLFF.

This clonotype has a count of ten or more. This rearrangement joins TRBV4-1 to TRBJ2-2, with 12 bases fitting TRBD2. J gave up 4 bases and V 0 bases, and 9 bases lay outside the gene matches. Germline loops: CDR1 MGHRA, CDR2 YSYEKL. The CDR3 totals 19 residues. CDR3 residues: CASSQDRLAGVRGTGELFF. The CDR3, as DNA: TGCGCCAGCAGCCAAGATCGACTAGCGGGAGTCCGAGGCACCGGGGAGCTGTTTTTT.

This clonotype was recorded many times. The chain combines TRBV25-1 with TRBJ2-2; a weak D match, TRBD2 (5 bases). This CDR3 contains 13 residues. Germline values: CDR1 MGHDK, CDR2 SYGVNS. V lost 6 bases to trimming and J lost 7 bases, with 12 bases between them. CDR3 DNA: TGTGCCAGCAGCTGGGAGATCGTCGGGGAGCTGTTTTTT. Protein sequence: CASSWEIVGELFF.

This clonotype occurred many times. V and J are TRBV28 and TRBJ1-2; weak D call: TRBD1 (5 bases). From germline, CDR1 is MDHEN and CDR2 SYDVKM. The CDR3 spans 11 residues. The V gene lost 3 bases and the J gene lost 10 bases, with 9 bases spanning the gap. This CDR3 reads CASSFRGDYTF. The CDR3 nucleotides read TGTGCCAGCAGTTTTCGGGGCGACTACACCTTC.

In its sample, this clonotype was seen many times. The rearrangement uses TRBV18 and TRBJ2-7; D ambiguous. CDR1 and CDR2 from the germline V gene are KGHSH and LQKENI. The CDR3 covers 14 residues. V gave up 3 bases and J gave up 4 bases, with 13 bases separating them. The CDR3 loop reads CASSPLEAGYEQYF. The CDR3 DNA reads TGTGCCAGCTCACCCTTAGAAGCTGGATACGAGCAGTACTTC.

Concerning this clonotype itself: At one end, the junction sequence differs from germline, possibly due to a read error. V usage is TRBV28 and J usage is TRBJ2-1; D might be TRBD2 (6 bases). Germline CDR1 MDHEN, CDR2 SYDVKM. The CDR3 sequence is 15 residues long. The CDR3 DNA sequence: TGTGCCAGCAGTTTATTTTCTAGCGCATACAATGAGAAGTTCTTC. The encoded protein is CASSLFSSAYNEKFF.

To note about this clonotype: A much larger clone sits a single nucleotide away, making a read error possible. V is TRBV19 and J is TRBJ2-2; the match to TRBD2 covers 9 bases. Trimming cost V 10 bases and J 6 bases; bases outside gene matches: 12. Germline V gene lookup returns CDR1 LNHDA and CDR2 SQIVND (reference sequence). The CDR3 sequence is 15 residues long. The CDR3 region is CAINHFSGSSGELFF. CDR3 in DNA: TGTGCCATTAACCACTTTAGCGGGAGCTCCGGGGAGCTGTTTTTT. Filled out from reference TRBV19 and TRBJ2-2, the complete variable domain reads DGGITQSPKYLFRKEGQNVTLSCEQNLNHDAMYWYRQDPGQGLRLIYYSQIVNDFQKGDIAEGYSVSREKKESFPLTVTSAQKNPTAFYLCAINHFSGSSGELFFGEGSRLTVL.

J is TRBJ2-2 and V is TRBV29-1, with a possible D match to TRBD1 (5 bases). V lost 4 bases to trimming and J lost 5 bases, with 8 bases between them. The length of the CDR3 is 12 residues. The germline CDR1 and CDR2 sequences are SQVTM and ANQGSEA. The CDR3 reads CSVARETGELFF. CDR3 DNA: TGCAGCGTTGCCAGGGAAACCGGGGAGCTGTTTTTT.

As for this clonotype: One base away lies a much larger clone, so this may be a sequencing read error. The chain is built from TRBV7-9 and TRBJ2-7; D perhaps matches TRBD2 (6 bases). From germline, CDR1 is SEHNR and CDR2 FQNEAQ (reference sequence). The germline V and J ends were trimmed by 3 bases and 6 bases, with 15 bases remaining between them. The CDR3 extends over 14 amino acids. Here the CDR3 DNA reads TGTGCCAGCAGCTTGTCAGGCAGGGACTGCGAGCAGTACTTC. This encodes CASSLSGRDCEQYF.

This clonotype was recorded many times. This chain uses TRBV7-3 with TRBJ1-3, with D perhaps matching TRBD1 (5 bases). The CDR3 length is 15 residues. The germline gives CDR1 SGHTA, CDR2 FQGTGA. V was clipped by 3 bases and J by 0 bases, with 9 bases between them. CDR3: CASSLTGLSGNTIYF. The CDR3 bases are TGTGCCAGCAGCTTGACGGGGCTCTCTGGAAACACCATATATTTT.

The chain is built from TRBV15 and TRBJ2-7; TRBD1 might be the D (6 bases). CDR1 and CDR2 (germline): LNHNV, YYDKDF (reference sequence). This CDR3 has 14 amino acids. The V end was cut by 8 bases, the J end by 4 bases, with 18 bases between. In DNA form, the CDR3 reads TGTGCCACCGGCATGGGGCAGGGGTCGTACGAGCAGTACTTC. Translating it yields CATGMGQGSYEQYF.

At least ten counts were recorded for this clonotype. V gene TRBV2 combines with J gene TRBJ2-3; D is undetermined. Germline assignment: CDR1 SNHLY and CDR2 FYNNEI. V gave up 0 bases and J gave up 7 bases, with 2 bases separating them. This CDR3 has 11 amino acids. CDR3 in amino acids: CASSEAYTQYF. As DNA, the CDR3 is TGTGCCAGCAGTGAAGCCTATACGCAGTATTTT.

In its sample, this clonotype was seen many times. CDR3 in amino acids: CASSYRGRNYEQYF. As DNA, the CDR3 is TGTGCCAGCAGTTACCGCGGACGGAACTACGAGCAGTACTTC. The chain links TRBV6-2 or TRBV6-3 to TRBJ2-7; no definite D call. V lost 2 bases and J 3 bases, leaving 11 bases between the germline ends. Per the germline V gene, CDR1 is MNHEY and CDR2 is SVGEGT. The CDR3 runs to 14 residues.